One and the same sample provided the 18 T cell receptor beta chains below, sequenced in a study of early T cells in non-severe SARS-CoV-2 infection. TCRdb recomputed calls from the 5' RACE reads with MiXCR, one row per CDR3 protein. The sample carries tens of thousands of distinct CDR3 sequences, roughly 17% recorded once. The sequenced sample was whole blood, obtained at baseline. These receptors were collected from an adult who was a healthcare worker with PCR-confirmed SARS-CoV-2 infection or an uninfected control (not recorded which).

This chain links TRBV4-2 with TRBJ2-5; D is ambiguous. The CDR3 has 15 residues. V lost 1 base and J lost 2, with 11 bases in between. Germline loops: CDR1 LGHNA, CDR2 YNFKEQ. The CDR3 region has the DNA TGTGCCAGCAGCCAAGGTTCCGATCGTCAAGAGACCCAGTACTTC. It specifies CASSQGSDRQETQYF.

This sequence joins TRBV5-1 and TRBJ2-7; 7 bases fit TRBD2. This CDR3 comprises 15 residues. V lost 0 bases and J lost 4; bases outside the gene matches: 7. CDR1 is SGHRS, CDR2 YFSETQ, per germline. The CDR3 bases are TGCGCCAGCAGCTTGGACCCCGGGACTATATACGAGCAGTACTTC. It is translated as CASSLDPGTIYEQYF.

This chain joins TRBV19 and TRBJ2-1; D may be TRBD1 (5 bases). Trimming took off 6 bases at V and 0 bases at J, with 9 bases between the two ends. This CDR3 has 14 amino acids. Germline V gives CDR1 LNHDA, CDR2 SQIVND (reference sequence). The CDR3 region is CASRLTDSYNEQFF. In nucleotides, the CDR3 is TGTGCCAGTAGATTGACAGACTCCTACAATGAGCAGTTCTTC.

This clonotype has at least ten counts. The rearrangement uses TRBV19 and TRBJ2-3; D is undetermined. V was shortened by 8 bases and J by 3 bases, with 9 bases between the two germline ends. The CDR3 sequence is 12 residues long. Germline V gives CDR1 LNHDA, CDR2 SQIVND (reference sequence). CDR3 DNA: TGTGCCAGTTCCGGACCTACAGATACGCAGTATTTT. Amino acid sequence: CASSGPTDTQYF.

At least ten counts were recorded for this clonotype. The rearrangement joins TRBV12-3 or TRBV12-4 to TRBJ2-3, with unresolved D. Trimming removed 4 bases at V and 6 bases at J, with 5 bases between. This CDR3 is built from 11 residues. In nucleotides, the CDR3 is TGTGCCAGCAGTTATCGGGATACGCAGTATTTT. Translated: CASSYRDTQYF.

This clonotype was counted between two and nine times. The chain uses TRBV2 and TRBJ1-1; D possibly corresponds to TRBD1 (5 bases). Trimming pared 0 bases from V and 3 bases from J, leaving 14 bases between. This CDR3 has 16 residues. Germline loops: CDR1 SNHLY, CDR2 FYNNEI. This chain's CDR3 is CASSEARGLLDTEAFF. CDR3 coding DNA: TGTGCCAGCAGTGAAGCGAGGGGACTACTCGACACTGAAGCTTTCTTT.

This chain links TRBV4-3 with TRBJ1-3, with D hard to call. The CDR3 spans 14 residues. V was shortened by 5 bases and J by 1 base, with 9 bases between the two germline ends. From germline, CDR1 is LGHNA and CDR2 YSLEER. The CDR3: CASSYDLSGNTIYF. The CDR3 DNA is TGCGCCAGCAGCTATGATTTGTCTGGAAACACCATATATTTT.

This clonotype came up a few times. The chain joins TRBV28 to TRBJ1-2; TRBD1 is a possible D gene (5 bases). The CDR3 sequence is 11 residues long. Germline V gene sequence: CDR1 MDHEN, CDR2 SYDVKM. The V end lost 4 bases, the J end lost 8 bases, and 8 bases lay between the germline ends. CDR3 coding DNA: TGTGCCAGCAGTTCCAGGGTAGGCTACACCTTC. This codes for CASSSRVGYTF.

The V and J genes are TRBV6-1 and TRBJ1-1; possibly TRBD1 for D (6 bases). CDR3 length: 12 amino acids. V was pared by 10 bases and J by 4 bases, with 13 bases between. Looked up from germline, CDR1 is MNHNS and CDR2 is SASEGT. The CDR3 loop reads CAIARGTTEAFF. The CDR3 DNA sequence: TGTGCCATCGCGAGGGGGACCACTGAAGCTTTCTTT.

The chain employs TRBV11-2 and TRBJ2-3, with 11 bases matching TRBD2. The ends lost 5 bases at V and 4 bases at J; junction bases unmatched: 14. CDR1 is SGHAT and CDR2 is FQNNGV in the germline V gene. The CDR3 is 18 amino acids. CDR3 in amino acids: CASSRFPLAGGIPDTQYF. The CDR3 nucleotides read TGTGCCAGCAGCCGATTCCCCCTAGCGGGAGGAATCCCAGATACGCAGTATTTT.

As DNA, the CDR3 is TGTGCCAGCAATATGGTTCGGAAAGCTTTCTTT. Translated, it gives CASNMVRKAFF. The gene calls are TRBV2 and TRBJ1-1, with D unresolved. Trimming removed 7 bases at V and 9 bases at J, with 12 bases between. CDR1 SNHLY and CDR2 FYNNEI come from the germline V gene. The CDR3 is 11 residues long.

This clonotype has only a few counts. The V and J genes are TRBV7-2 and TRBJ1-3; D possibly corresponds to TRBD1 (6 bases). Germline values: CDR1 SGHTA, CDR2 FQGNSA. There are 14 residues in the CDR3. V lost 4 bases and J lost 4, with 11 bases in between. The CDR3 nucleotides are TGTGCCAGCAGCTCAAAACAGGGAGGAAACACCATATATTTT. It translates to CASSSKQGGNTIYF.

There are a few counts of this clonotype. The V call is TRBV20-1, the J call TRBJ2-3; no clear D gene. Germline values: CDR1 DFQATT, CDR2 SNEGSKA (reference sequence). Trimming cost V 3 bases and J 5 bases, with 15 bases left between them. This CDR3 region has 14 residues. The CDR3 loop reads CSARLRYSQDTQYF. The CDR3 coding sequence is TGCAGTGCTAGGTTGAGGTATAGTCAAGATACGCAGTATTTT.

This clonotype occurred a few times. The chain employs TRBV7-3 and TRBJ2-2; 7 nucleotides agree with TRBD2. Trimming removed 2 bases from V and 6 bases from J; junction bases left unmatched: 6. The CDR3 totals 15 residues. The germline gives CDR1 SGHTA, CDR2 FQGTGA. The CDR3 sequence: CASSLASSGPGELFF. The CDR3 bases are TGTGCCAGCAGCTTAGCTTCTAGCGGTCCCGGGGAGCTGTTTTTT.

This clonotype was recorded at least ten times. The chain uses TRBV14 and TRBJ1-6; a weak D match, TRBD1 (6 bases). This CDR3 contains 15 residues. Trimming shortened V by 2 bases and J by 7 bases, and 12 bases separated the two germline ends. Germline CDR1 SGHDN, CDR2 FVKESK. The CDR3 loop is CASSQFTGPNSPLHF. In nucleotides, the CDR3 is TGTGCCAGCAGCCAATTCACAGGGCCAAATTCACCCCTCCACTTT. Filled out from reference TRBV14 and TRBJ1-6, the complete variable domain reads EAGVTQFPSHSVIEKGQTVTLRCDPISGHDNLYWYRRVMGKEIKFLLHFVKESKQDESGMPNNRFLAERTGGTYSTLKVQPAELEDSGVYFCASSQFTGPNSPLHFGNGTRLTVT.

This clonotype was seen only a few times. V usage is TRBV4-1 and J usage is TRBJ2-1; 11 bases match TRBD2. This CDR3 contains 17 residues. Germline V gives CDR1 MGHRA, CDR2 YSYEKL. V lost 4 bases, J lost 2 bases, and 7 bases stayed unmatched. CDR3 nucleotide sequence: TGCGCCAGCAGCCGGACTAGCGGGTGGTTGCCCTACAATGAGCAGTTCTTC. Its protein product is CASSRTSGWLPYNEQFF.

The chain joins TRBV9 to TRBJ2-3; 10 nucleotides agree with TRBD2. Germline V gives CDR1 SGDLS, CDR2 YYNGEE. The junction had 8 bases not matched to a gene; V was cut back by 0 bases and J by 4 bases. The CDR3 is 17 amino acids. In DNA, the CDR3 is TGTGCCAGCAGCGTAGTGGCTAGCGGGAGCTACGCAGATACGCAGTATTTT. It specifies CASSVVASGSYADTQYF. The full variable domain, completed using reference TRBV9 and TRBJ2-3, is DSGVTQTPKHLITATGQRVTLRCSPRSGDLSVYWYQQSLDQGLQFLIQYYNGEERAKGNILERFSAQQFPDLHSELNLSSLELGDSALYFCASSVVASGSYADTQYFGPGTRLTVL.

The J gene is TRBJ2-4, the V gene TRBV7-8; tentative D call: TRBD1 (5 bases). Germline values: CDR1 SGHVS, CDR2 FQNEAQ. Trimming removed 2 bases at V and 8 bases at J, with 10 bases between. The CDR3 sequence is 13 residues long. The CDR3 DNA follows: TGTGCCAGCAGCTTACACAGCAGGGACATTCAGTACTTC. Translated, it gives CASSLHSRDIQYF.